These 18 T cell receptor beta chains share one sample of origin, sequenced in a study of control samples from healthy donors and cancer patients (dated by TCRdb to the early 2020s). The library was generated by the immunoSEQ multiplex PCR assay. TCRdb carries this immuneACCESS record with in-frame sequences only. Its versions omit some clonotypes, under half of them owing to an unresolved V gene in the studies checked, with the rest unexplained. This sample holds 150,000 to 200,000 clones; 90% to 95% were observed only once. Clones ranked in the top ten supply 1.4% of the sample. Sequences were obtained from blood. These TCRs come from a man aged 25 to 45 in good health.

The chain combines TRBV5-1 with TRBJ1-1, with D unresolved. This CDR3 spans 14 amino acids. Between the trimmed V and J ends, which lost 0 bases and 1 base, there was a span of 7 bases. CDR1 SGHRS and CDR2 YFSETQ come from the germline V gene. In DNA, the CDR3 is TGCGCCAGCAGCTTGGGGCAGCCGAACACTGAAGCTTTCTTT. Amino acids: CASSLGQPNTEAFF.

The chain joins TRBV7-2 to TRBJ1-5; D is unclear. Germline V gene sequence: CDR1 SGHTA, CDR2 FQGNSA. The ends were cut back, 2 bases at V and 6 bases at J, with 8 bases in the middle. This CDR3 is built from 13 residues. CDR3 protein: CASSLTDGQPQHF. The CDR3 DNA reads TGTGCCAGCAGCTTAACAGACGGTCAGCCCCAGCATTTT.

This clone came up once. The chain links TRBV11-3 to TRBJ2-7; D call uncertain. The germline V gene has CDR1 SGHNT and CDR2 YENEEA. The CDR3 contains 13 residues. Trimming removed 0 bases at V and 1 base at J, with 4 bases between. CDR3 amino acids: CASSLEGSYEQYF. Written as DNA, the CDR3 is TGTGCCAGCAGCTTAGAAGGTTCCTACGAGCAGTACTTC.

The rearrangement joins TRBV10-3 to TRBJ1-1, with D possibly matching TRBD1 (5 bases). Trimming cost V 2 bases and J 11 bases, with 18 bases left between them. CDR1 and CDR2 (germline): ENHRY, SYGVKD. The length of the CDR3 is 14 residues. CDR3 region: CAISESEGTAPAFF. The CDR3 coding sequence is TGTGCCATCAGTGAGAGTGAGGGGACGGCTCCGGCTTTCTTT.

The J gene is TRBJ2-3, the V gene TRBV6-6; D gene uncertain. The V end lost 2 bases, the J end lost 0 bases, and 12 bases lay between the germline ends. Looked up from germline, CDR1 is MNHNY and CDR2 is SVGAGI (reference sequence). This CDR3 has 16 amino acids. CDR3 region: CASSYNTLTSTDTQYF. In DNA, the CDR3 is TGTGCCAGCAGTTACAACACCTTAACTAGCACAGATACGCAGTATTTT.

The V and J genes are TRBV5-1 and TRBJ2-7, with 11 bases lining up with TRBD1. Germline V gives CDR1 SGHRS, CDR2 YFSETQ. The CDR3 spans 14 residues. J gave up 6 bases and V 3 bases, and 5 bases lay outside the gene matches. CDR3 DNA: TGCGCCAGCAGCTCATGGGGACAGGGGGTCGAGCAGTACTTC. It yields the protein CASSSWGQGVEQYF. Supplemented by reference TRBV5-1 and TRBJ2-7, the full variable domain reads KAGVTQTPRYLIKTRGQQVTLSCSPISGHRSVSWYQQTPGQGLQFLFEYFSETQRNKGNFPGRFSGRQFSNSRSEMNVSTLELGDSALYLCASSSWGQGVEQYFGPGTRLTVT.

The chain has TRBV18 and TRBJ2-7; TRBD1 agrees at 9 bases. The CDR3 runs to 14 residues. The V and J ends lost 1 base and 3 bases, in that order; junction bases with no gene match: 1. Germline CDR1 is KGHSH and CDR2 is LQKENI. CDR3 nucleotide sequence: TGTGCCAGCTCACCACAGACAGGGGGCTACGAGCAGTACTTC. Translation: CASSPQTGGYEQYF.

The gene calls are TRBV14 and TRBJ1-2; D may be TRBD1 (5 bases). CDR3 length equals 13 residues. The germline V gene encodes CDR1 SGHDN and CDR2 FVKESK. V dropped 3 bases and J dropped 4 bases, with 9 bases sitting between them. CDR3 DNA sequence: TGTGCCAGCAGCCAGGACATCCTCTATGGCTACACCTTC. This gives the protein CASSQDILYGYTF. Using reference TRBV14 and TRBJ1-2 for the parts outside the CDR3, the full variable domain is EAGVTQFPSHSVIEKGQTVTLRCDPISGHDNLYWYRRVMGKEIKFLLHFVKESKQDESGMPNNRFLAERTGGTYSTLKVQPAELEDSGVYFCASSQDILYGYTFGSGTRLTVV.

The chain uses TRBV5-1 and TRBJ2-5; TRBD2 matches 7 bases. The germline CDR1 and CDR2 sequences are SGHRS and YFSETQ. After removal of 0 bases from V and 5 bases from J, the junction contained 4 bases not matched to a gene. The CDR3 covers 14 residues. The CDR3 protein is CASSLGSGDETQYF. CDR3 nucleotides: TGCGCCAGCAGCTTGGGGAGCGGGGACGAGACCCAGTACTTC.

The chain carries TRBV5-1 and TRBJ2-3; tentative D call: TRBD1 (7 bases). The V end lost 4 bases, the J end lost 0 bases, and 15 bases lay between the germline ends. The CDR3 consists of 16 residues. The germline CDR1 and CDR2 sequences are SGHRS and YFSETQ. The chain's CDR3 is CASSQGGTASTDTQYF. CDR3 nucleotides: TGCGCCAGCAGCCAAGGGGGGACAGCTAGCACAGATACGCAGTATTTT.

The chain has TRBV7-8 and TRBJ2-1, with a weak D call TRBD1 (6 bases). Germline V gene data show CDR1 as SGHVS and CDR2 as FQNEAQ. V lost 2 bases, J lost 8 bases, and 19 bases lay in between. This CDR3 spans 16 amino acids. The CDR3 loop reads CASSLSGQGMRHEQFF. The CDR3 DNA reads TGTGCCAGCAGCTTATCTGGGCAGGGGATGAGGCATGAGCAGTTCTTC. Together with reference TRBV7-8 and TRBJ2-1, the CDR3 gives the full variable domain: GAGVSQSPRYKVAKRGQDVALRCDPISGHVSLFWYQQALGQGPEFLTYFQNEAQLDKSGLPSDRFFAERPEGSVSTLKIQRTQQEDSAVYLCASSLSGQGMRHEQFFGPGTRLTVL.

The V call is TRBV7-7, the J call TRBJ2-5; 8 bases are a match to TRBD1. This CDR3 has 15 residues. With 5 bases clipped from V and 4 bases from J, the junction kept 9 bases outside the gene matches. Germline V gene lookup returns CDR1 SSHAT and CDR2 FNYEAQ (reference sequence). The CDR3 sequence is CASSRGQGVVETQYF. The CDR3 DNA reads as TGTGCCAGCAGCCGAGGACAGGGCGTAGTAGAGACCCAGTACTTC.

V usage is TRBV4-1 and J usage is TRBJ1-5; the D is unclear. Trimming removed 2 bases from V and 0 bases from J, with 11 bases in between. The length of the CDR3 is 16 residues. The germline gives CDR1 MGHRA, CDR2 YSYEKL. The CDR3 loop reads CASSQSPDNSNQPQHF. The CDR3 DNA reads as TGCGCCAGCAGCCAAAGTCCCGACAATAGCAATCAGCCCCAGCATTTT.

The chain has TRBV11-2 and TRBJ1-2, with 7 bases aligning to TRBD1. V lost 4 bases and J lost 7; bases outside the gene matches: 9. Per germline, CDR1 SGHAT and CDR2 FQNNGV. The CDR3 is 14 amino acids. The CDR3: CASSSAGGVAGYTF. In DNA, the CDR3 is TGTGCCAGCAGCTCCGCAGGGGGGGTGGCTGGCTACACCTTC.

Note on this clone: Sequence at one end of the junction differs from germline and may be a read error. The chain combines TRBV4-2 with TRBJ1-1; 9 bases map to TRBD1. CDR1 and CDR2 (germline): LGHNA, YNFKEQ. The CDR3 is 13 residues long. The chain's CDR3 is CASGHRDRVVAFF. In nucleotides, the CDR3 is TGTGCCAGCGGCCACCGGGACAGGGTGGTTGCTTTCTTT.

The genes are TRBV30 and TRBJ2-7, with 13 positions matching TRBD2. Looked up from germline, CDR1 is GTSNPN and CDR2 is SVGIG (reference sequence). V lost 3 bases and J lost 3; bases outside the gene matches: 14. This CDR3 has 18 residues. CDR3: CAWRALTSGRVNSYEQYF. In DNA form, the CDR3 reads TGTGCCTGGAGGGCCCTCACTAGCGGGAGGGTTAATAGCTACGAGCAGTACTTC.

V usage is TRBV9 and J usage is TRBJ1-3, with a possible D match to TRBD1 (6 bases). CDR3 length: 14 residues. Trimming removed 3 bases at V and 5 bases at J, with 12 bases between. The germline V gene has CDR1 SGDLS and CDR2 YYNGEE. In DNA form, the CDR3 reads TGTGCCAGCAGCGGACAGGATAGAAGAAACACCATATATTTT. Its protein product is CASSGQDRRNTIYF. Looking up the rest from reference TRBV9 and TRBJ1-3 gives the full variable domain: DSGVTQTPKHLITATGQRVTLRCSPRSGDLSVYWYQQSLDQGLQFLIQYYNGEERAKGNILERFSAQQFPDLHSELNLSSLELGDSALYFCASSGQDRRNTIYFGEGSWLTVV.

The rearrangement uses TRBV5-4 and TRBJ2-7; 10 bases agree with TRBD2. The CDR3 contains 17 residues. CDR1 and CDR2 (germline): SGHNT, YYREEE (reference sequence). Trimming took 4 bases from V and 2 from J; bases not matched to a gene: 12. CDR3 loop: CASSPSVRTSGTYEQYF. CDR3 nucleotide sequence: TGTGCCAGCAGCCCCTCAGTCAGGACTAGCGGTACCTACGAGCAGTACTTC.